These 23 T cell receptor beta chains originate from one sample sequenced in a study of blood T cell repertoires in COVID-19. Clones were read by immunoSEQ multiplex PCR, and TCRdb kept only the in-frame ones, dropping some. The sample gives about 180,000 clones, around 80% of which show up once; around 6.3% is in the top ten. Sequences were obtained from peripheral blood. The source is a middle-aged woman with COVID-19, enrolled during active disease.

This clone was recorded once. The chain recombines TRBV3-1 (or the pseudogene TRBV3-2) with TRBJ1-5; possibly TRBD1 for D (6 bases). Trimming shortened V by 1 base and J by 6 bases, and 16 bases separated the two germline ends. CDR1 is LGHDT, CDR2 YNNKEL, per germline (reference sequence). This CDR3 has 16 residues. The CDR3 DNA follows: TGTGCCAGCAGCCAAGGTGCGGGGGGGGCTGGTCAGCCCCAGCATTTT. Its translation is CASSQGAGGAGQPQHF.

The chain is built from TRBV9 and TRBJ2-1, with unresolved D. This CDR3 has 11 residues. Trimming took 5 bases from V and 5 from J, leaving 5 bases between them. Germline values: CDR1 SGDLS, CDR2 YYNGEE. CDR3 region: CASSRDNEQFF. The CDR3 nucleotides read TGTGCCAGCAGTCGGGACAATGAGCAGTTCTTC.

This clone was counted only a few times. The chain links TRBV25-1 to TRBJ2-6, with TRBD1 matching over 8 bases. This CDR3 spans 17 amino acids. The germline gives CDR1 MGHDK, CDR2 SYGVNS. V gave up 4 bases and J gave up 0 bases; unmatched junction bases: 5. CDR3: CASSGDRSSSGANVLTF. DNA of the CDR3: TGTGCCAGCAGTGGGGACAGGTCGAGCTCTGGGGCCAACGTCCTGACTTTC.

The CDR3 DNA is TGTGCCAGCAGTTTGGTGGGTGCGGGAGTGTATTTT. This sequence encodes CASSLVGAGVYF. J is TRBJ2-3 and V is TRBV27; 7 bases line up with TRBD2. From germline, CDR1 is MNHEY and CDR2 SMNVEV (reference sequence). The ends lost 3 bases at V and 14 bases at J; junction bases unmatched: 8. The CDR3 runs to 12 residues.

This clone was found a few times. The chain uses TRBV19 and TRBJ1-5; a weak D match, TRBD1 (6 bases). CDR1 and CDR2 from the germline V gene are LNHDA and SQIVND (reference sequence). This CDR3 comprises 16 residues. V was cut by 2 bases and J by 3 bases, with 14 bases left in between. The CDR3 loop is CASSIPSGHINQPQHF. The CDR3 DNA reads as TGTGCCAGTAGTATACCTTCGGGACACATCAATCAGCCCCAGCATTTT.

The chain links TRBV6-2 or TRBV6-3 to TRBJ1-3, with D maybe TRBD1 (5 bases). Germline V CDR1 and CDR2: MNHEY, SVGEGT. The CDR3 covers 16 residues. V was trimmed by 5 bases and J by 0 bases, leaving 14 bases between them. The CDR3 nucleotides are TGTGCCAGCAGTGACCACAGGACCCTCTCTGGAAACACCATATATTTT. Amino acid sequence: CASSDHRTLSGNTIYF.

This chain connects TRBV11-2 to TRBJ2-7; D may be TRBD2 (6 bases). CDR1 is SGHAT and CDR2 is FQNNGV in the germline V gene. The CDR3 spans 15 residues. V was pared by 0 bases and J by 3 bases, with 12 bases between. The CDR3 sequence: CASSLEGGLDYEQYF. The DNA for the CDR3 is TGTGCCAGCAGCTTAGAGGGGGGTCTAGACTACGAGCAGTACTTC.

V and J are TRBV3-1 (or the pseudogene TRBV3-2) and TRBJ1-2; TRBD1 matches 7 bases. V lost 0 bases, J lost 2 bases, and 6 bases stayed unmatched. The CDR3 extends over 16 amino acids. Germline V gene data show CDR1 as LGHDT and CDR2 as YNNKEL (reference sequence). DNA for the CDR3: TGTGCCAGCAGCCAAGATAGACAGGGCGGCAACTATGGCTACACCTTC. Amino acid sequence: CASSQDRQGGNYGYTF.

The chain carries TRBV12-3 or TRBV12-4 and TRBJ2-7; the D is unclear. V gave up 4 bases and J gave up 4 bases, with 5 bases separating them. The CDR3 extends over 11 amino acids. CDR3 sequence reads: CASSSGYEQYF. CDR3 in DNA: TGTGCCAGCAGTTCCGGTTACGAGCAGTACTTC.

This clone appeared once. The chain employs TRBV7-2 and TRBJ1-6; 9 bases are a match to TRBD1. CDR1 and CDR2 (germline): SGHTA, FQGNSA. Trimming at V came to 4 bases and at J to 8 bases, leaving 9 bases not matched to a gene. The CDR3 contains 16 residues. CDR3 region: CASSSLPGTGYSPLHF. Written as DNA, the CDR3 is TGTGCCAGCAGCTCCCTTCCCGGGACAGGGTATTCACCCCTCCACTTT.

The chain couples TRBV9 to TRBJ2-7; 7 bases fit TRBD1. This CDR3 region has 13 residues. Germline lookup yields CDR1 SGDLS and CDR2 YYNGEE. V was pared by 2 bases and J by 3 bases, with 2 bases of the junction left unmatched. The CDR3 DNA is TGTGCCAGCAGCGTGGGGACAGTCTACGAGCAGTACTTC. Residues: CASSVGTVYEQYF. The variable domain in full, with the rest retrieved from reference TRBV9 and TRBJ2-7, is DSGVTQTPKHLITATGQRVTLRCSPRSGDLSVYWYQQSLDQGLQFLIQYYNGEERAKGNILERFSAQQFPDLHSELNLSSLELGDSALYFCASSVGTVYEQYFGPGTRLTVT.

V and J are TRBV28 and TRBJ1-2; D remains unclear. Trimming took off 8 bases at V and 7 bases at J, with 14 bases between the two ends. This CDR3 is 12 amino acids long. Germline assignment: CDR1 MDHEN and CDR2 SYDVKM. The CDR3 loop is CASLPRLGGYTF. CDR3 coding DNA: TGTGCCAGCTTACCCAGACTAGGTGGCTACACCTTC.

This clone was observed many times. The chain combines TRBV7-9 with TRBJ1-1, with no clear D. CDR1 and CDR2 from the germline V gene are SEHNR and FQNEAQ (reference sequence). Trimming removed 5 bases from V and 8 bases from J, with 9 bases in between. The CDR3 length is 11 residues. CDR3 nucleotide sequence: TGTGCCAGCAGCCTCTACTACGAAGCTTTCTTT. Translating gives CASSLYYEAFF.

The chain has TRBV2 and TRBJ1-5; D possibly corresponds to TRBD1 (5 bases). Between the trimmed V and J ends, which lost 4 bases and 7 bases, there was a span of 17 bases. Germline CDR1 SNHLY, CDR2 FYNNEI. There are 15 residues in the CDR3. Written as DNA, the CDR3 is TGTGCCAGCAGTGGGGCGTTGACAGACTCCCAGCCCCAGCATTTT. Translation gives CASSGALTDSQPQHF.

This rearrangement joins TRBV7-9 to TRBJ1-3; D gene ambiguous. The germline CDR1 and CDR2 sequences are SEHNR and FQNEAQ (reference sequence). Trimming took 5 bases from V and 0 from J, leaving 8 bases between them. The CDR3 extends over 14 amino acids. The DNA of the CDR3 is TGTGCCAGCAGCCCCGGACTCTCTGGAAACACCATATATTTT. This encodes CASSPGLSGNTIYF. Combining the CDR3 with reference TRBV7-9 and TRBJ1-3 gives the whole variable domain DTGVSQNPRHKITKRGQNVTFRCDPISEHNRLYWYRQTLGQGPEFLTYFQNEAQLEKSRLLSDRFSAERPKGSFSTLEIQRTEQGDSAMYLCASSPGLSGNTIYFGEGSWLTVV.

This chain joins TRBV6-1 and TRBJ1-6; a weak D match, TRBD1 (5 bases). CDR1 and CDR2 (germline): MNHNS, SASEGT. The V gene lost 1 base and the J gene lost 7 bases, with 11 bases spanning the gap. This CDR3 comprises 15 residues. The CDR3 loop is CASSEGSRGNSPLHF. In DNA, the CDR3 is TGTGCCAGCAGTGAAGGATCTAGGGGCAATTCACCCCTCCACTTT.

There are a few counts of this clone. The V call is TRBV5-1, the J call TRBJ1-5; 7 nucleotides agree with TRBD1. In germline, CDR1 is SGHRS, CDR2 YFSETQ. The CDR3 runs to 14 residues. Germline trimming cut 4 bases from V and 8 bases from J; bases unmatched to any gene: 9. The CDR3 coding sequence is TGCGCCAGCAGCAGGGAGGCAGGGGGGAAGCCCCAGCATTTT. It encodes CASSREAGGKPQHF.

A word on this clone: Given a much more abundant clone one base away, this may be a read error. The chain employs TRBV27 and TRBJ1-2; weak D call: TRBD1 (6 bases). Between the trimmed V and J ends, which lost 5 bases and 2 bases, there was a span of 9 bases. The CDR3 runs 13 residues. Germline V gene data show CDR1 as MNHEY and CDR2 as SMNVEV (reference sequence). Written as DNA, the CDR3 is TGTGCCAGCAGTCCGGACAGAAACTATGGCTACACCTTC. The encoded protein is CASSPDRNYGYTF.

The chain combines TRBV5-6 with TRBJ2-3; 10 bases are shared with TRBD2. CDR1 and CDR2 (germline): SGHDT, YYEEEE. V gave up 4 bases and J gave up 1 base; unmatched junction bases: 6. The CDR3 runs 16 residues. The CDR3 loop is CASSLPSGGGTDTQYF. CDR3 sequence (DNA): TGTGCCAGCAGCCTGCCAAGCGGGGGGGGCACAGATACGCAGTATTTT. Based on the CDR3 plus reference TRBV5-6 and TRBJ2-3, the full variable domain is DAGVTQSPTHLIKTRGQQVTLRCSPKSGHDTVSWYQQALGQGPQFIFQYYEEEERQRGNFPDRFSGHQFPNYSSELNVNALLLGDSALYLCASSLPSGGGTDTQYFGPGTRLTVL.

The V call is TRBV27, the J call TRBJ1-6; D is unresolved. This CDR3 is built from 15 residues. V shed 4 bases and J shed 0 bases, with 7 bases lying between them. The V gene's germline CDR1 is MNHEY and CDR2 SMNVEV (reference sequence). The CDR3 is CASSSSSSYNSPLHF. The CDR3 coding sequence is TGTGCCAGCAGTTCATCGAGCTCCTATAATTCACCCCTCCACTTT.

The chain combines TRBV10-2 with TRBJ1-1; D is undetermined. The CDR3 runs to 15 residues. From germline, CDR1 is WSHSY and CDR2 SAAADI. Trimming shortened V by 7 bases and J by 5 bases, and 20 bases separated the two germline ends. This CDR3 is CASIIPPDRETEAFF. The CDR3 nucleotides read TGCGCCAGCATCATACCCCCGGACCGGGAGACTGAAGCTTTCTTT.

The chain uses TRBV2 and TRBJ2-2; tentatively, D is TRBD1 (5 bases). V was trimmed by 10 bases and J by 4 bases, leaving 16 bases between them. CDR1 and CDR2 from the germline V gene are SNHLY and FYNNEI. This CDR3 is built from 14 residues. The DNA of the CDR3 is TGTGCCACCTGGGCAGGGCAGGGCACCGGGGAGCTGTTTTTT. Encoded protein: CATWAGQGTGELFF.

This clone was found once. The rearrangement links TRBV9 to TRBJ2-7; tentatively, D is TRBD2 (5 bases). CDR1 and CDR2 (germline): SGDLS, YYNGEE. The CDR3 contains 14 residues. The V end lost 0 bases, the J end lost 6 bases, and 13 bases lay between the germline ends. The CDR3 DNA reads TGTGCCAGCAGCGTAGGAGGGTCGGCGACCGAGCAGTACTTC. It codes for CASSVGGSATEQYF.